This TCR beta chain was captured by sequencing in a study of response to subunit inactivated influenza vaccine. TCRdb used MiXCR to reprocess the RT-PCR reads, holding one entry per CDR3 protein. The repertoire holds roughly 500,000 distinct CDR3 sequences, 25% seen once, with approximately 2% in the top ten. The CDR3 covers 16 residues. The germline V gene encodes CDR1 MGHRA and CDR2 YSYEKL. The V end was cut by 2 bases, the J end by 9 bases, with 21 bases between. The rearrangement links TRBV4-1 to TRBJ2-3; perhaps TRBD2 as D (5 bases). This receptor was obtained from a man in his fifties who received an inactivated influenza vaccine. Source: CD4+ T cells sorted from PBMCs, taken more than 4 days after vaccination. For the CDR3, the DNA is TGCGCCAGCAGCCAAACCAGCGGAAACCCACAGAGGACGCAGTATTTT. Protein sequence: CASSQTSGNPQRTQYF.